Below are 6 T cell receptor beta chains sequenced from a single sample in a study of blood T cell repertoires in COVID-19. The method was immunoSEQ multiplex PCR; TCRdb's version includes in-frame clones alone and lacks a portion of them. Of about 33,000 clones in the sample, approximately 91% are singletons; the top ten hold 20% to 30%. Sequencing input: peripheral blood. These receptors came from an elderly woman with active or convalescent COVID-19.

The sample holds a few counts of this clone. The chain carries TRBV9 and TRBJ2-7; D might be TRBD2 (5 bases). Germline loops: CDR1 SGDLS, CDR2 YYNGEE. CDR3 length: 14 amino acids. Deletions cut 0 bases from V and 4 bases from J, with 11 bases between. The CDR3 sequence: CASSVGRPGYEQYF. CDR3 bases: TGTGCCAGCAGCGTAGGGCGGCCGGGGTACGAGCAGTACTTC.

The DNA for the CDR3 is TGCAGTGCTAGAGGGGGACAGGGCTACACCTTC. It yields the protein CSARGGQGYTF. This chain joins TRBV20-1 and TRBJ1-2; 7 bases line up with TRBD1. The ends lost 1 base at V and 8 bases at J; junction bases unmatched: 1. The CDR3 totals 11 residues. CDR1 is DFQATT and CDR2 is SNEGSKA in the germline V gene (reference sequence).

This rearrangement joins TRBV9 to TRBJ2-2; 10 bases align to TRBD2. Looked up from germline, CDR1 is SGDLS and CDR2 is YYNGEE. The ends lost 4 bases at V and 9 bases at J; junction bases unmatched: 6. The CDR3 covers 14 residues. The CDR3 nucleotides are TGTGCCAGCAGCCCCAGACTAGCGGGCAGGGAGCTGTTTTTT. Amino acids: CASSPRLAGRELFF.

The rearrangement joins TRBV11-2 to TRBJ1-6; unclear D gene. CDR3 length equals 16 residues. The germline V and J ends were trimmed by 6 bases and 0 bases, with 12 bases remaining between them. CDR1 and CDR2 from the germline V gene are SGHAT and FQNNGV. In DNA form, the CDR3 reads TGTGCCAGCAGGAAGGTCAACAGCTCCTATAATTCACCCCTCCACTTT. This codes for CASRKVNSSYNSPLHF. Together with reference TRBV11-2 and TRBJ1-6, the CDR3 gives the full variable domain: EAGVAQSPRYKIIEKRQSVAFWCNPISGHATLYWYQQILGQGPKLLIQFQNNGVVDDSQLPKDRFSAERLKGVDSTLKIQPAKLEDSAVYLCASRKVNSSYNSPLHFGNGTRLTVT.

This sequence joins TRBV19 and TRBJ1-5, with unresolved D. V was shortened by 5 bases and J by 2 bases, with 16 bases between the two germline ends. The CDR3 loop spans 16 amino acids. Germline-derived CDR1 and CDR2 are LNHDA and SQIVND (reference sequence). CDR3 DNA sequence: TGTGCCAGTAGTTTGTTCGAGGGTTCGGGCAATCAGCCCCAGCATTTT. Residues: CASSLFEGSGNQPQHF.

The chain combines TRBV21-1 with TRBJ1-6; the table assigns TRBD1, which was not confirmed against the DNA. TRBV21-1 is marked as a pseudogene. This CDR3 has 14 residues. Here the CDR3 DNA reads TGTGCCAGCAGCGGGTACAGGCCGAATTCACCCCTCCACTTT. It translates to CASSGYRPNSPLHF.